The next 25 T cell receptor beta chains were all read from a single sample in a study of graft-versus-host responses after intestinal transplantation (dated by TCRdb to about 2021). The library was produced with the immunoSEQ multiplex PCR assay. TCRdb holds this immuneACCESS table with in-frame rearrangements only. Some clones are missing; in checked studies, unresolved V genes explain under half, and the rest has no known cause. This sample gives about 77,000 clones in total; around 92% of them show up just once. The top ten clonotypes cover under 0.85% of the sample. The input for sequencing was PBMCs, taken 98 days after intestinal transplantation. The receptors were sampled from a human patient who received an intestinal transplant, so some T cells may come from the graft donor.

The chain recombines TRBV19 with TRBJ2-7, with TRBD2 matching 7 bases. CDR3 length equals 15 residues. Germline CDR1 reads LNHDA; CDR2 reads SQIVND (reference sequence). Trimming took 6 bases from V and 0 from J; bases not matched to a gene: 8. The CDR3 DNA reads TGTGCCAGTAGCTCCCGGGGGGAGAGCTCCTACGAGCAGTACTTC. The encoded protein is CASSSRGESSYEQYF. Looking up the rest from reference TRBV19 and TRBJ2-7 gives the full variable domain: DGGITQSPKYLFRKEGQNVTLSCEQNLNHDAMYWYRQDPGQGLRLIYYSQIVNDFQKGDIAEGYSVSREKKESFPLTVTSAQKNPTAFYLCASSSRGESSYEQYFGPGTRLTVT.

J is TRBJ2-1 and V is TRBV6-6; 13 nucleotides line up with TRBD2. The CDR3 is made up of 15 amino acids. Unmatched junction bases numbered 5, after V lost 5 bases and J lost 7 bases. Germline CDR1 reads MNHNY; CDR2 reads SVGAGI (reference sequence). The CDR3 DNA sequence: TGTGCCAGCAGTGTTACTAGCGGGGGGGATAATGAGCAGTTCTTC. As protein: CASSVTSGGDNEQFF.

This chain links TRBV5-1 with TRBJ2-1, with 10 bases fitting TRBD2. This CDR3 is 17 amino acids long. The V gene end was trimmed by 0 bases and the J gene end by 3 bases; junction bases not matched to a gene: 6. CDR1 and CDR2 from the germline V gene are SGHRS and YFSETQ. CDR3 DNA: TGCGCCAGCAGCTTGGGACTAGCGGGCCACCTCTACAATGAGCAGTTCTTC. As protein: CASSLGLAGHLYNEQFF.

The rearrangement joins TRBV7-9 to TRBJ1-4; maybe TRBD1 (5 bases). This CDR3 spans 16 amino acids. Trimming stripped 1 base from V and 3 bases from J, with 12 bases between. Per the germline V gene, CDR1 is SEHNR and CDR2 is FQNEAQ (reference sequence). The CDR3 loop reads CASSLVREIANEKLFF. CDR3 nucleotide sequence: TGTGCCAGCAGCTTAGTCAGGGAAATCGCTAATGAAAAACTGTTTTTT.

The V call is TRBV5-4, the J call TRBJ2-1, with D hard to call. The CDR3 has 15 residues. Trimming removed 3 bases from V and 0 bases from J, with 10 bases in between. In germline, CDR1 is SGHNT, CDR2 YYREEE (reference sequence). CDR3 sequence reads: CASSSDAYSYNEQFF. As DNA, the CDR3 is TGTGCCAGCAGCTCGGACGCTTACTCCTACAATGAGCAGTTCTTC.

The chain links TRBV19 to TRBJ1-1; the D gene is possibly TRBD1 (6 bases). Trimming removed 4 bases from V and 6 bases from J, with 6 bases in between. The CDR3 length is 11 residues. Germline V gives CDR1 LNHDA, CDR2 SQIVND (reference sequence). CDR3 region: CASSTGAEAFF. The CDR3, as DNA: TGTGCCAGTAGTACAGGGGCTGAAGCTTTCTTT.

This rearrangement joins TRBV6-6 to TRBJ2-1; no firm D call. The V and J ends lost 2 bases and 5 bases respectively, with 13 bases between them. CDR3 size: 15 residues. Germline loops: CDR1 MNHNY, CDR2 SVGAGI (reference sequence). The CDR3 spells CASSYNMGLNNEQFF. Here the CDR3 DNA reads TGTGCCAGCAGTTACAACATGGGCCTTAACAATGAGCAGTTCTTC.

In DNA form, the CDR3 reads TGTGCCAGTAGTATCGGAAGGGTCTATGGCTACACCTTC. Translating gives CASSIGRVYGYTF. V gene TRBV19 combines with J gene TRBJ1-2; D is undetermined. Germline loops: CDR1 LNHDA, CDR2 SQIVND (reference sequence). V was clipped by 3 bases and J by 4 bases, with 9 bases between them. The CDR3 spans 13 residues.

The chain employs TRBV7-9 and TRBJ2-7, with TRBD1 as a possible D gene (5 bases). This CDR3 has 17 residues. Germline V gene data show CDR1 as SEHNR and CDR2 as FQNEAQ (reference sequence). Trimming took off 3 bases at V and 3 bases at J, with 21 bases between the two ends. The chain's CDR3 is CASSFDSTVSYSYEQYF. The CDR3 DNA sequence: TGTGCCAGCAGCTTTGACAGTACCGTTAGTTATAGCTACGAGCAGTACTTC.

This chain's CDR3 is CASSPLGTEGETQYF. The CDR3 coding sequence is TGTGCCAGCTCACCACTAGGGACAGAGGGAGAGACCCAGTACTTC. The J gene is TRBJ2-5, the V gene TRBV18; TRBD1 agrees at 7 bases. The CDR3 covers 15 residues. Unmatched junction bases numbered 6, after V lost 1 base and J lost 4 bases. Germline loops: CDR1 KGHSH, CDR2 LQKENI.

J is TRBJ1-1 and V is TRBV19; D ambiguous. Germline loops: CDR1 LNHDA, CDR2 SQIVND (reference sequence). This CDR3 comprises 16 residues. V dropped 3 bases and J dropped 4 bases, with 18 bases sitting between them. The CDR3 nucleotides read TGTGCCAGTAGTATCCCGGGAGGGTTGTTGAGCACTGAAGCTTTCTTT. Encoded protein: CASSIPGGLLSTEAFF.

The table lists this clone with a count of one. The V call is TRBV29-1, the J call TRBJ2-2, with TRBD1 matching over 7 bases. Germline assignment: CDR1 SQVTM and CDR2 ANQGSEA. The V and J ends lost 5 bases and 1 base, in that order; junction bases with no gene match: 4. The CDR3 is made up of 14 amino acids. The DNA for the CDR3 is TGCAGCGTTCTTGGACAGGTGAACACCGGGGAGCTGTTTTTT. Translation: CSVLGQVNTGELFF.

The J gene is TRBJ1-6, the V gene TRBV7-2; TRBD1 is a possible D gene (5 bases). The CDR3 is 17 amino acids. Germline loops: CDR1 SGHTA, CDR2 FQGNSA. V dropped 4 bases and J dropped 5 bases, with 18 bases sitting between them. Written as DNA, the CDR3 is TGTGCCAGCAGCTCCCTCCAGGGAGGGAGGCATAATTCACCCCTCCACTTT. The encoded protein is CASSSLQGGRHNSPLHF.

V gene TRBV9 combines with J gene TRBJ2-7; D is uncertain. V was trimmed by 3 bases and J by 3 bases, leaving 10 bases between them. CDR3 length: 13 amino acids. Germline values: CDR1 SGDLS, CDR2 YYNGEE. The CDR3 region is CASSATDGYEQYF. The CDR3 coding sequence is TGTGCCAGCAGCGCAACGGACGGCTACGAGCAGTACTTC.

V gene TRBV11-2 combines with J gene TRBJ2-6; D unclear. Trimming removed 1 base from V and 2 bases from J, with 0 bases in between. Germline CDR1 reads SGHAT; CDR2 reads FQNNGV. The CDR3 is made up of 13 amino acids. Here the CDR3 reads CASSLAGANVLTF. The CDR3, as DNA: TGTGCCAGCAGCTTAGCTGGGGCCAACGTCCTGACTTTC. Together with reference TRBV11-2 and TRBJ2-6, the CDR3 gives the full variable domain: EAGVAQSPRYKIIEKRQSVAFWCNPISGHATLYWYQQILGQGPKLLIQFQNNGVVDDSQLPKDRFSAERLKGVDSTLKIQPAKLEDSAVYLCASSLAGANVLTFGAGSRLTVL.

This clone was seen a single time. The chain links TRBV5-6 to TRBJ2-5, with D perhaps assigned TRBD1 or TRBD2 (5 bases each). From germline, CDR1 is SGHDT and CDR2 YYEEEE. This CDR3 has 13 amino acids. V was clipped by 0 bases and J by 5 bases, with 8 bases between them. The CDR3 bases are TGTGCCAGCAGCTTGGCGGGGCGGGAGACCCAGTACTTC. This sequence encodes CASSLAGRETQYF.

The genes are TRBV5-1 and TRBJ2-3; D is uncertain. This CDR3 has 14 amino acids. The germline gives CDR1 SGHRS, CDR2 YFSETQ. With 0 bases removed from V and 4 bases from J, the gap between germline ends came to 9 bases. CDR3 DNA sequence: TGCGCCAGCAGCTTGGACATGGATTCAGATACGCAGTATTTT. As protein: CASSLDMDSDTQYF.

The chain carries TRBV6-1 and TRBJ1-5; D might be TRBD1 (5 bases). Per germline, CDR1 MNHNS and CDR2 SASEGT. V was shortened by 3 bases and J by 11 bases, with 14 bases between the two germline ends. The CDR3 runs 13 residues. The CDR3 protein is CASSEYRIGTQHF. For the CDR3, the DNA is TGTGCCAGCAGTGAGTACAGGATCGGCACCCAGCATTTT.

The chain couples TRBV4-1 to TRBJ2-3; D is unclear. Trimming took off 0 bases at V and 7 bases at J, with 5 bases between the two ends. The CDR3 consists of 12 residues. Germline V CDR1 and CDR2: MGHRA, YSYEKL. CDR3 bases: TGCGCCAGCAGCCAAGATCCAAATACGCAGTATTTT. It codes for CASSQDPNTQYF.

The chain carries TRBV4-1 and TRBJ1-4; the D gene is possibly TRBD1 (5 bases). V lost 0 bases to trimming and J lost 4 bases, with 9 bases between them. From germline, CDR1 is MGHRA and CDR2 YSYEKL. CDR3 length equals 15 residues. The CDR3 loop reads CASSQEPRGNEKLFF. The CDR3 nucleotides are TGCGCCAGCAGCCAAGAGCCGAGGGGTAATGAAAAACTGTTTTTT.

With regard to this clone: The same CDR3 is also encoded by other DNA sequences in this sample. This rearrangement joins TRBV29-1 to TRBJ2-7; D may be TRBD1 (5 bases). V gave up 6 bases and J gave up 2 bases, with 14 bases separating them. Germline assignment: CDR1 SQVTM and CDR2 ANQGSEA. The CDR3 runs to 13 residues. CDR3 region: CSVSTGSAYEQYF. The CDR3 coding sequence is TGCAGCGTCAGTACAGGTTCCGCCTACGAGCAGTACTTC.

The chain combines TRBV5-1 with TRBJ2-1, with 8 nucleotides matching TRBD2. Germline V gives CDR1 SGHRS, CDR2 YFSETQ. Trimming took 4 bases from V and 10 from J; bases not matched to a gene: 4. This CDR3 contains 12 residues. The CDR3 sequence is CASSRGGNEQFF. The CDR3 region has the DNA TGCGCCAGCAGCCGGGGGGGTAACGAGCAGTTCTTC. The whole variable domain, filled in from reference TRBV5-1 and TRBJ2-1, reads KAGVTQTPRYLIKTRGQQVTLSCSPISGHRSVSWYQQTPGQGLQFLFEYFSETQRNKGNFPGRFSGRQFSNSRSEMNVSTLELGDSALYLCASSRGGNEQFFGPGTRLTVL.

This sequence joins TRBV27 and TRBJ2-1, with D unresolved. Germline values: CDR1 MNHEY, CDR2 SMNVEV (reference sequence). This CDR3 region has 15 residues. V was cut by 2 bases and J by 9 bases, with 17 bases left in between. CDR3 coding DNA: TGTGCCAGCAGTTTAGGGCTATTGGATTACGGTGAGCAGTTCTTC. Translation gives CASSLGLLDYGEQFF.

V gene TRBV5-1 combines with J gene TRBJ2-3; 10 positions match TRBD2. The CDR3 loop spans 15 amino acids. The V gene's germline CDR1 is SGHRS and CDR2 YFSETQ. Trimming at V came to 1 base and at J to 2 bases, leaving 1 base not matched to a gene. In nucleotides, the CDR3 is TGCGCCAGCAGCTTGACTAGCGGGATCACAGATACGCAGTATTTT. Translation gives CASSLTSGITDTQYF. The whole variable domain, remainder taken from reference TRBV5-1 and TRBJ2-3, is KAGVTQTPRYLIKTRGQQVTLSCSPISGHRSVSWYQQTPGQGLQFLFEYFSETQRNKGNFPGRFSGRQFSNSRSEMNVSTLELGDSALYLCASSLTSGITDTQYFGPGTRLTVL.

This chain connects TRBV28 to TRBJ1-2; the D gene is possibly TRBD1 (6 bases). This CDR3 has 14 amino acids. The V gene's germline CDR1 is MDHEN and CDR2 SYDVKM. Trimming removed 6 bases at V and 2 bases at J, with 13 bases between. CDR3 in amino acids: CASRFPGQNYGYTF. DNA for the CDR3: TGTGCCAGCAGGTTCCCGGGACAAAACTATGGCTACACCTTC.